This entry is about one T cell receptor beta chain. Its antigen is not known. TCRdb's table, derived via immunoSEQ multiplex PCR, lists solely in-frame clones and lacks some. The sample has 100,000 to 150,000 clones; 92% are singletons. The data are from a study of T cell responses to AZD1222 COVID-19 vaccine. Trimming removed 0 bases at V and 6 bases at J, with 18 bases between. Per germline, CDR1 LGHNT and CDR2 FRNRAP. This CDR3 comprises 17 residues. Points from the study as a whole: It was only after the peak T cell response that any repertoires were sampled. Clonal diversity was possibly underestimated; the donors were predominantly white British and more often female. When two AZD1222 doses had been given, Spike-specific TCR breadth and depth rose.

The TCR originated in an adult in good health. The sample consisted of peripheral blood, taken on day 0 of AZD1222 vaccination. The chain combines TRBV12-5 with TRBJ1-5; D is unresolved. The chain's CDR3 is CASGLVLGQYGSQPQHF. In nucleotides, the CDR3 is TGTGCTAGTGGTTTGGTACTTGGGCAGTATGGGAGTCAGCCCCAGCATTTT.